These 17 T cell receptor beta chains were all obtained from the same sample, sequenced in a study of T-cell memory formation after mild COVID-19. TCRdb recomputed calls from the 5' RACE reads with MiXCR, one row per CDR3 protein. The sample has fewer than 550,000 distinct CDR3 sequences; about 19% are singletons. The sample was PBMCs or a T cell subset sorted from them (not recorded which). Receptor source: an adult woman who had mild COVID-19 (a few samples of this study predate the infection). Cell type and time point are not known.

This clonotype was seen more than once but under ten times. The J gene is TRBJ1-2, the V gene TRBV6-2 or TRBV6-3; D gene uncertain. This CDR3 region has 15 residues. Trimming took 6 bases from V and 5 from J, leaving 19 bases between them. Germline CDR1 MNHEY, CDR2 SVGEGT. CDR3: CASSPNVRVEYGYTF. CDR3 sequence (DNA): TGTGCCAGCAGCCCAAATGTCCGGGTCGAGTATGGCTACACCTTC.

This rearrangement joins TRBV7-9 to TRBJ2-3; no clear D gene. The V gene's germline CDR1 is SEHNR and CDR2 FQNEAQ (reference sequence). CDR3 length: 12 residues. The ends were cut back, 5 bases at V and 4 bases at J, with 7 bases in the middle. CDR3 sequence (DNA): TGTGCCAGCAGCCAGTTCCCAGATACGCAGTATTTT. Translated, it gives CASSQFPDTQYF. Based on the CDR3 plus reference TRBV7-9 and TRBJ2-3, the full variable domain is DTGVSQNPRHKITKRGQNVTFRCDPISEHNRLYWYRQTLGQGPEFLTYFQNEAQLEKSRLLSDRFSAERPKGSFSTLEIQRTEQGDSAMYLCASSQFPDTQYFGPGTRLTVL.

The rearrangement uses TRBV6-5 and TRBJ1-1; the D is unclear. The ends were cut back, 6 bases at V and 6 bases at J, with 8 bases in the middle. The CDR3 consists of 11 residues. CDR1 and CDR2 (germline): MNHEY, SVGAGI. CDR3 DNA sequence: TGTGCCAGCAGATTCGGAGCTGAAGCTTTCTTT. Protein sequence: CASRFGAEAFF.

Details on this clonotype: The junction and the germline gene differ at one end; a read error may be behind it. In DNA, the CDR3 is TGTGCCAGCACCCAAGGAGACGGATTGAACACTGAAGCTTTCTTT. Translation: CASTQGDGLNTEAFF. The V gene is TRBV3-1, the J gene TRBJ1-1, with D unclear. The CDR3 sequence is 15 residues long. Germline CDR1 reads LGHDT; CDR2 reads YNNKEL (reference sequence).

The rearrangement joins TRBV4-1 to TRBJ1-2; 8 bases line up with TRBD1. There are 16 residues in the CDR3. Germline V gene lookup returns CDR1 MGHRA and CDR2 YSYEKL. The V segment lost 0 bases and the J segment 7 bases; nucleotides outside the gene matches: 10. The CDR3 is CASSQDARAGGLGYTF. The CDR3 DNA sequence: TGCGCCAGCAGCCAAGATGCGAGGGCAGGGGGCCTTGGCTACACCTTC.

V gene TRBV4-2 combines with J gene TRBJ2-3; 8 bases fit TRBD2. CDR1 is LGHNA, CDR2 YNFKEQ, per germline. V lost 6 bases and J lost 6; bases outside the gene matches: 8. The CDR3 is made up of 14 amino acids. The CDR3 spells CASSRGGLEDTQYF. DNA of the CDR3: TGTGCCAGCAGTCGGGGGGGCTTAGAGGATACGCAGTATTTT.

This clonotype was seen ten or more times. The rearrangement uses TRBV7-9 and TRBJ1-1; D not certain. Trimming took off 1 base at V and 0 bases at J, with 6 bases between the two ends. This CDR3 contains 14 residues. Per the germline V gene, CDR1 is SEHNR and CDR2 is FQNEAQ (reference sequence). CDR3 residues: CASSLGELNTEAFF. The CDR3 DNA reads as TGTGCCAGCAGCTTAGGGGAGCTGAACACTGAAGCTTTCTTT.

This clonotype was found a few times. The chain has TRBV7-3 and TRBJ2-4; 12 positions agree with TRBD2. J gave up 5 bases and V 0 bases, and 8 bases lay outside the gene matches. The CDR3 runs to 18 residues. Germline CDR1 and CDR2: SGHTA and FQGTGA. CDR3 coding DNA: TGTGCCAGCAGCTTAACGGGGACTAGCGGGTTGGGGCAAAACATTCAGTACTTC. This codes for CASSLTGTSGLGQNIQYF.

The chain couples TRBV12-3 or TRBV12-4 to TRBJ1-1; possibly TRBD1 for D (6 bases). With 3 bases removed from V and 8 bases from J, the gap between germline ends came to 16 bases. The length of the CDR3 is 14 residues. The CDR3 here is CASSLTGGALEAFF. The CDR3 region has the DNA TGTGCCAGCAGTTTGACAGGAGGGGCGTTAGAAGCTTTCTTT.

This clonotype occurred a few times. V is TRBV28 and J is TRBJ1-2, with 9 bases that match TRBD1. This CDR3 has 15 amino acids. Germline CDR1 is MDHEN and CDR2 is SYDVKM. J gave up 8 bases and V 5 bases, and 12 bases lay outside the gene matches. The CDR3 is CASSLLQGADDGYTF. The CDR3 DNA is TGTGCCAGCAGTCTCTTACAGGGGGCCGACGACGGCTACACCTTC.

The CDR3 DNA sequence: TGTGCCACCAGCAGAGATTGGTCAGGGCTGAACACTGAAGCTTTCTTT. It is translated as CATSRDWSGLNTEAFF. V gene TRBV15 combines with J gene TRBJ1-1; perhaps TRBD1 as D (5 bases). The germline CDR1 and CDR2 sequences are LNHNV and YYDKDF (reference sequence). The V gene lost 0 bases and the J gene lost 0 bases, with 11 bases spanning the gap. The CDR3 covers 16 residues.

The chain recombines TRBV5-1 with TRBJ2-5, with 10 bases fitting TRBD1. Germline CDR1 and CDR2: SGHRS and YFSETQ. Trimming cost V 0 bases and J 4 bases; bases outside gene matches: 9. This CDR3 comprises 17 residues. CDR3 DNA: TGCGCCAGCAGCTTGGGGGAGACAGGGGGCACTAGAGAGACCCAGTACTTC. Amino acids: CASSLGETGGTRETQYF. Full variable domain (outside the CDR3, taken from reference TRBV5-1 and TRBJ2-5): KAGVTQTPRYLIKTRGQQVTLSCSPISGHRSVSWYQQTPGQGLQFLFEYFSETQRNKGNFPGRFSGRQFSNSRSEMNVSTLELGDSALYLCASSLGETGGTRETQYFGPGTRLLVL.

The sample holds many counts of this clonotype. J is TRBJ2-4 and V is TRBV6-5; a possible D gene is TRBD2 (5 bases). The V gene's germline CDR1 is MNHEY and CDR2 SVGAGI. Trimming pared 7 bases from V and 8 bases from J, leaving 24 bases between. The CDR3 spans 16 residues. CDR3 in amino acids: CASKGRGLGMRDIQYF. CDR3 bases: TGTGCCAGCAAAGGACGAGGGTTGGGAATGAGGGACATTCAGTACTTC.

The chain couples TRBV24-1 to TRBJ1-2, with a weak D call TRBD1 (6 bases). Trimming stripped 7 bases from V and 7 bases from J, with 15 bases between. The germline gives CDR1 KGHDR, CDR2 SFDVKD. This CDR3 region has 13 residues. CDR3 sequence (DNA): TGTGCCACCAGCCCTGGGGGGGGCGGTGGCTACACCTTC. As protein: CATSPGGGGGYTF.

The CDR3 DNA follows: TGTGCCAGCAGCTTGGCCTCTTTTGACAGGGCCTCCATCGAGCAGTACTTC. Its translation: CASSLASFDRASIEQYF. The J gene is TRBJ2-7, the V gene TRBV5-5, with 7 bases fitting TRBD1. V was pared by 0 bases and J by 6 bases, with 15 bases of the junction left unmatched. The length of the CDR3 is 17 residues. Germline V gene data show CDR1 as SGHKS and CDR2 as YYEKEE (reference sequence).

This clonotype was observed a few times. The J gene is TRBJ2-3, the V gene TRBV19, with a possible D match to TRBD2 (6 bases). Trimming took off 8 bases at V and 2 bases at J, with 17 bases between the two ends. The length of the CDR3 is 15 residues. Germline assignment: CDR1 LNHDA and CDR2 SQIVND (reference sequence). In DNA, the CDR3 is TGTGCCAGTCAATCTAGCGATCAGGTCACAGATACGCAGTATTTT. It encodes CASQSSDQVTDTQYF.

The chain couples TRBV9 to TRBJ1-6; D uncertain. The germline gives CDR1 SGDLS, CDR2 YYNGEE. Trimming left V 0 bases short and J 1 base short, with 14 bases between. The CDR3 runs to 18 residues. This chain's CDR3 is CASSVGPGGGSYNSPLHF. For the CDR3, the DNA is TGTGCCAGCAGCGTAGGGCCCGGTGGAGGGTCCTATAATTCACCCCTCCACTTT.